These 11 T cell receptor beta chains were sequenced from one sample in a study of OX40 agonist ivuxolimab in advanced cancers. The table came from immunoSEQ multiplex PCR; TCRdb's copy has only in-frame clones and leaves some out. The table records 60,000 or so clones, about 91% of them present only once. Source: CD4+ or CD8+ T cells sorted from blood, taken in a trial of the OX40 agonist ivuxolimab. Receptors originate from an adult with an advanced solid tumor such as melanoma, head and neck, liver or kidney cancer.

The chain carries TRBV14 and TRBJ2-6, with 11 bases that match TRBD1. Germline CDR1 SGHDN, CDR2 FVKESK. V was pared by 6 bases and J by 4 bases, with 11 bases of the junction left unmatched. This CDR3 region has 18 residues. This CDR3 reads CASRQGGQGAAGANVLTF. As DNA, the CDR3 is TGTGCCAGCAGACAGGGAGGACAGGGGGCGGCCGGGGCCAACGTCCTGACTTTC.

The chain couples TRBV5-4 to TRBJ1-2; D is undetermined. The CDR3 is made up of 15 amino acids. The V gene lost 0 bases and the J gene lost 3 bases, with 12 bases spanning the gap. The germline CDR1 and CDR2 sequences are SGHNT and YYREEE (reference sequence). CDR3 bases: TGTGCCAGCAGCTTGGGTACGGGCCAGTACTATGGCTACACCTTC. Amino acids: CASSLGTGQYYGYTF.

CDR3 residues: CASSRKIHINTEAFF. The DNA for the CDR3 is TGTGCCAGCAGCCGAAAAATCCACATCAACACTGAAGCTTTCTTT. The chain has TRBV7-2 and TRBJ1-1; D unclear. Trimming left V 5 bases short and J 2 bases short, with 15 bases between. The CDR3 length is 15 residues. CDR1 is SGHTA, CDR2 FQGNSA, per germline.

The V call is TRBV4-1, the J call TRBJ2-1, with a weak D call TRBD1 (6 bases). CDR1 MGHRA and CDR2 YSYEKL come from the germline V gene. The CDR3 runs 17 residues. V dropped 6 bases and J dropped 4 bases, with 22 bases sitting between them. The CDR3 protein is CASSQIPSRTAYNEQFF. For the CDR3, the DNA is TGCGCCAGCAGTCAAATACCCTCTCGGACAGCATACAATGAGCAGTTCTTC.

The genes are TRBV19 and TRBJ2-7; 11 bases match TRBD2. Looked up from germline, CDR1 is LNHDA and CDR2 is SQIVND (reference sequence). J was trimmed by 5 bases and V by 4 bases; bases with no gene match: 7. The CDR3 has 15 amino acids. The CDR3: CASSTTTSGIHEQYF. CDR3 nucleotide sequence: TGTGCCAGTAGTACCACGACTAGCGGGATCCACGAGCAGTACTTC.

This clone came up once. The genes are TRBV4-1 and TRBJ2-7; 11 nucleotides match TRBD1. Per germline, CDR1 MGHRA and CDR2 YSYEKL. Trimming cost V 2 bases and J 4 bases; bases outside gene matches: 7. The CDR3 is 16 residues long. The CDR3 protein is CASSQYPDRGQYEQYF. The CDR3 nucleotides are TGCGCCAGCAGCCAATACCCGGACAGGGGGCAGTACGAGCAGTACTTC.

This chain links TRBV27 with TRBJ2-2, with 8 bases fitting TRBD1. V trimming: 7 bases; J trimming: 4 bases; junction bases outside the gene matches: 17. This CDR3 has 18 residues. The germline CDR1 and CDR2 sequences are MNHEY and SMNVEV (reference sequence). CDR3: CASTKGRTGTGGTGELFF. CDR3 nucleotide sequence: TGTGCCAGCACCAAGGGCCGTACCGGGACAGGAGGCACCGGGGAGCTGTTTTTT.

This chain joins TRBV19 and TRBJ1-5, with D possibly being TRBD1 (6 bases). V dropped 1 base and J dropped 5 bases, with 12 bases sitting between them. Germline V lookup: CDR1 LNHDA, CDR2 SQIVND (reference sequence). The CDR3 covers 15 residues. The chain's CDR3 is CASSIGSGADQPQHF. As DNA, the CDR3 is TGTGCCAGTAGTATAGGGTCAGGGGCCGATCAGCCCCAGCATTTT.

The chain combines TRBV7-9 with TRBJ2-1; D unclear. The germline V gene has CDR1 SEHNR and CDR2 FQNEAQ (reference sequence). This CDR3 contains 10 residues. Between the trimmed V and J ends, which lost 1 base and 8 bases, there was a span of 0 bases. The CDR3 sequence: CASSLDEQFF. Written as DNA, the CDR3 is TGTGCCAGCAGCTTAGATGAGCAGTTCTTC.

This clone was seen more than once but under ten times. V usage is TRBV5-1 and J usage is TRBJ1-5; the D is unclear. The length of the CDR3 is 13 residues. Germline lookup yields CDR1 SGHRS and CDR2 YFSETQ. Trimming shortened V by 1 base and J by 1 base, and 3 bases separated the two germline ends. CDR3 sequence (DNA): TGCGCCAGCAGCTTGTCCAGCAATCAGCCCCAGCATTTT. It is translated as CASSLSSNQPQHF. The entire variable domain, with the rest obtained from reference TRBV5-1 and TRBJ1-5, is as follows: KAGVTQTPRYLIKTRGQQVTLSCSPISGHRSVSWYQQTPGQGLQFLFEYFSETQRNKGNFPGRFSGRQFSNSRSEMNVSTLELGDSALYLCASSLSSNQPQHFGDGTRLSIL.

The V call is TRBV6-5, the J call TRBJ2-3, with a tentative D call TRBD2 (6 bases). Germline lookup yields CDR1 MNHEY and CDR2 SVGAGI. The CDR3 length is 13 residues. V lost 8 bases and J lost 4, with 13 bases in between. The CDR3 protein is CASRTGEADTQYF. The DNA of the CDR3 is TGTGCCAGCCGGACGGGAGAAGCAGATACGCAGTATTTT.